The table lists the clone carrying this T cell receptor (beta chain) with a count of one. Its target is unknown. Profiling relied on immunoSEQ multiplex PCR, and the TCRdb table lists in-frame clones only, not all of them. The table has approximately 640,000 clones, 72% seen once. The entry originates in a study of shared clonotypes between healthy human individuals. Study context: Each donor contributed plates that comprised three CD4 naive, three CD4 memory, two CD8 naive and one CD8 memory. Study-level findings and limits: Relative to their counterparts shared across all four donors, non-shared clonotypes exhibited diminished generation probabilities. Between several donors, naive CD4 clonotypes were shared at a level of approximately 5%. Represented diversity, genetic and exposure-history alike, was limited by few donors.

Unmatched junction bases numbered 18, after V lost 5 bases and J lost 8 bases. Germline loops: CDR1 SGHTA, CDR2 FQGNSA. The CDR3 extends over 17 amino acids. This TCR came from a woman between 25 and 40 years old in good health. Source material: memory CD4+ T cells sorted from blood. Noted subset: CD45RA-negative fraction. This chain joins TRBV7-2 and TRBJ1-2; TRBD1 aligns across 9 bases. The CDR3 nucleotides are TGTGCCAGCAGCAAGGACCCCGGGACAGGGTGGTCGGGGGGCTACACCTTC. Its translation: CASSKDPGTGWSGGYTF.